Below are 31 T cell receptor beta chains sequenced from a single sample in a study of shared clonotypes between healthy human individuals. The table came from immunoSEQ multiplex PCR; TCRdb's copy has only in-frame clones and leaves some out. The table includes about 470,000 clones, roughly three quarters detected once. The sequencing sample was made of PBMCs. Every receptor here comes from a middle-aged woman in good health. Some clones in this sample may be carry-over from other donors' samples.

Worth noting for this clone: This specimen includes other DNA sequences encoding the same CDR3. The chain carries TRBV7-3 and TRBJ2-1; no definite D call. The V gene's germline CDR1 is SGHTA and CDR2 FQGTGA. The CDR3 covers 14 residues. With 1 base removed from V and 7 bases from J, the gap between germline ends came to 11 bases. CDR3 residues: CASSLSGRSNEQFF. The CDR3 coding sequence is TGTGCCAGCAGCTTAAGCGGTAGGAGTAATGAGCAGTTCTTC.

The V gene is TRBV9, the J gene TRBJ2-2; no reliable D call. CDR1 and CDR2 from the germline V gene are SGDLS and YYNGEE. This CDR3 is built from 15 residues. Trimming removed 0 bases at V and 4 bases at J, with 10 bases between. The CDR3 spells CASSVALRGTGELFF. As DNA, the CDR3 is TGTGCCAGCAGCGTAGCACTTCGTGGCACCGGGGAGCTGTTTTTT.

The chain carries TRBV15 and TRBJ1-1; 7 bases agree with TRBD1. The germline CDR1 and CDR2 sequences are LNHNV and YYDKDF (reference sequence). V shed 1 base and J 0 bases; nucleotides not matched to a gene: 5. The CDR3 is 16 residues long. The CDR3 DNA is TGTGCCACCAGCAGAGGCCGACAGGGCCTGAACACTGAAGCTTTCTTT. Amino acid sequence: CATSRGRQGLNTEAFF. The full variable domain, rest sourced from reference TRBV15 and TRBJ1-1, is DAMVIQNPRYQVTQFGKPVTLSCSQTLNHNVMYWYQQKSSQAPKLLFHYYDKDFNNEADTPDNFQSRRPNTSFCFLDIRSPGLGDTAMYLCATSRGRQGLNTEAFFGQGTRLTVV.

This chain uses TRBV19 with TRBJ2-1; 9 bases map to TRBD2. The V segment lost 6 bases and the J segment 5 bases; nucleotides outside the gene matches: 11. In germline, CDR1 is LNHDA, CDR2 SQIVND (reference sequence). The CDR3 loop spans 16 amino acids. In nucleotides, the CDR3 is TGTGCCAGTAGACCCCCAAGCGGGAGGCCCCACAATGAGCAGTTCTTC. Its translation: CASRPPSGRPHNEQFF.

This chain uses TRBV19 with TRBJ2-1, with 8 bases lining up with TRBD2. CDR3 length: 16 residues. Trimming took 5 bases from V and 3 from J; bases not matched to a gene: 9. The germline V gene has CDR1 LNHDA and CDR2 SQIVND (reference sequence). DNA of the CDR3: TGTGCCAGTAGTCTAGTAAGCGGGAGTTTCTACAATGAGCAGTTCTTC. As protein: CASSLVSGSFYNEQFF.

This chain uses TRBV28 with TRBJ1-4; no firm D call. Trimming removed 4 bases from V and 8 bases from J, with 5 bases in between. Germline values: CDR1 MDHEN, CDR2 SYDVKM. CDR3 length equals 11 residues. The CDR3, as DNA: TGTGCCAGCAGTTACAAGGAAAAACTGTTTTTT. It codes for CASSYKEKLFF.

V and J are TRBV2 and TRBJ1-5, with D possibly matching TRBD1 (5 bases). Germline CDR1 SNHLY, CDR2 FYNNEI. The length of the CDR3 is 17 residues. V was clipped by 3 bases and J by 2 bases, with 17 bases between them. CDR3 region: CASSDPGRAWGNQPQHF. As DNA, the CDR3 is TGTGCCAGCAGTGACCCCGGCAGGGCCTGGGGCAATCAGCCCCAGCATTTT.

V usage is TRBV7-8 and J usage is TRBJ1-1, with D perhaps TRBD1 (5 bases). Germline CDR1 is SGHVS and CDR2 is FQNEAQ. Deletions cut 1 base from V and 7 bases from J, with 16 bases between. The CDR3 totals 15 residues. The CDR3 DNA sequence: TGTGCCAGCAGCTTAGGAGGGTTTGGGGCCATTGAAGCTTTCTTT. Its protein product is CASSLGGFGAIEAFF. Using reference TRBV7-8 and TRBJ1-1 for the parts outside the CDR3, the full variable domain is GAGVSQSPRYKVAKRGQDVALRCDPISGHVSLFWYQQALGQGPEFLTYFQNEAQLDKSGLPSDRFFAERPEGSVSTLKIQRTQQEDSAVYLCASSLGGFGAIEAFFGQGTRLTVV.

This clone was observed a handful of times. The V and J genes are TRBV23-1 and TRBJ1-5; TRBD1 agrees at 7 bases. TRBV23-1 is an ORF for which the function is uncertain. The length of the CDR3 is 16 residues. V shed 6 bases and J 1 base; nucleotides not matched to a gene: 9. The CDR3 protein is CASREDRRVSNQPQHF. The CDR3 bases are TGCGCCAGCAGGGAGGACAGGCGGGTGAGCAATCAGCCCCAGCATTTT.

This clone appeared a few times. Here the CDR3 reads CASSSKGLAGEWTDTQYF. CDR3 DNA sequence: TGTGCCAGCAGCTCCAAGGGGCTAGCGGGAGAGTGGACAGATACGCAGTATTTT. This sequence joins TRBV5-6 and TRBJ2-3, with TRBD2 matching 10 bases. Germline assignment: CDR1 SGHDT and CDR2 YYEEEE. The CDR3 is 18 amino acids. The V gene end was trimmed by 3 bases and the J gene end by 3 bases; junction bases not matched to a gene: 13. Drawing the rest from reference TRBV5-6 and TRBJ2-3, the complete variable domain is DAGVTQSPTHLIKTRGQQVTLRCSPKSGHDTVSWYQQALGQGPQFIFQYYEEEERQRGNFPDRFSGHQFPNYSSELNVNALLLGDSALYLCASSSKGLAGEWTDTQYFGPGTRLTVL.

Concerning this clone: It is likely a read error: a sequence one base away is far more abundant. Since no conserved phenylalanine or tryptophan closes the CDR3, a read error is the likely cause. V usage is TRBV6-1 and J usage is TRBJ2-7; 8 bases are a match to TRBD1. The CDR3 runs 13 residues. Per the germline V gene, CDR1 is MNHNS and CDR2 is SASEGT. The V segment lost 7 bases and the J segment 4 bases; nucleotides outside the gene matches: 6. The CDR3 sequence is CASTRGQGYEQYL. As DNA, the CDR3 is TGTGCCAGCACTCGCGGACAGGGTTACGAGCAGTACCTC.

This chain uses TRBV6-1 with TRBJ1-2; possible D gene TRBD1, 6 bases. This CDR3 region has 15 residues. V was trimmed by 2 bases and J by 4 bases, leaving 14 bases between them. The germline gives CDR1 MNHNS, CDR2 SASEGT. The CDR3 nucleotides are TGTGCCAGCAGTGAAAGTCCCGGACAGCTCTATGGCTACACCTTC. As protein: CASSESPGQLYGYTF.

The chain links TRBV5-1 to TRBJ2-7, with D unclear. The V end was cut by 1 base, the J end by 2 bases, with 13 bases between. Per the germline V gene, CDR1 is SGHRS and CDR2 is YFSETQ. This CDR3 region has 15 residues. The CDR3 nucleotides are TGCGCCAGCAGCTTGTATCCCGACACGACCTACGAGCAGTACTTC. It translates to CASSLYPDTTYEQYF.

The chain combines TRBV9 with TRBJ2-1; 8 bases fit TRBD2. Losses at the gene ends were 0 bases for V and 4 bases for J; bases not matched to a gene: 6. Germline loops: CDR1 SGDLS, CDR2 YYNGEE. This CDR3 is built from 16 residues. The CDR3 DNA follows: TGTGCCAGCAGCGTAGCTCGAAGCGGGAGTTACAATGAGCAGTTCTTC. Protein sequence: CASSVARSGSYNEQFF. Together with reference TRBV9 and TRBJ2-1, the CDR3 gives the full variable domain: DSGVTQTPKHLITATGQRVTLRCSPRSGDLSVYWYQQSLDQGLQFLIQYYNGEERAKGNILERFSAQQFPDLHSELNLSSLELGDSALYFCASSVARSGSYNEQFFGPGTRLTVL.

This chain uses TRBV7-9 with TRBJ2-5; TRBD1 agrees at 9 bases. The CDR3 has 15 amino acids. With 4 bases clipped from V and 4 bases from J, the junction kept 7 bases outside the gene matches. CDR1 is SEHNR, CDR2 FQNEAQ, per germline (reference sequence). The CDR3 DNA sequence: TGTGCCAGCAGCTGGGACAGGGACGGTGGAGAGACCCAGTACTTC. Its protein product is CASSWDRDGGETQYF.

The chain has TRBV29-1 and TRBJ1-4; maybe TRBD1 (5 bases). With 8 bases removed from V and 5 bases from J, the gap between germline ends came to 24 bases. Germline-derived CDR1 and CDR2 are SQVTM and ANQGSEA. The CDR3 extends over 16 amino acids. CDR3 bases: TGCAGCACAATACCGGGACCCACAACGAAGAATGAAAAACTGTTTTTT. Amino acids: CSTIPGPTTKNEKLFF.

The J gene is TRBJ2-2, the V gene TRBV28, with unresolved D. Germline CDR1 reads MDHEN; CDR2 reads SYDVKM. The CDR3 spans 16 residues. Trimming pared 1 base from V and 0 bases from J, leaving 9 bases between. The CDR3 spells CASSLSGPPNTGELFF. As DNA, the CDR3 is TGTGCCAGCAGTTTATCGGGCCCGCCGAACACCGGGGAGCTGTTTTTT.

This chain uses TRBV19 with TRBJ1-4; D is undetermined. The germline gives CDR1 LNHDA, CDR2 SQIVND (reference sequence). The germline V and J ends were trimmed by 4 bases and 5 bases, with 14 bases remaining between them. The length of the CDR3 is 15 residues. CDR3 amino acids: CASSTLDGRNEKLFF. DNA of the CDR3: TGTGCCAGTAGTACCCTGGACGGAAGAAATGAAAAACTGTTTTTT. Based on the CDR3 plus reference TRBV19 and TRBJ1-4, the full variable domain is DGGITQSPKYLFRKEGQNVTLSCEQNLNHDAMYWYRQDPGQGLRLIYYSQIVNDFQKGDIAEGYSVSREKKESFPLTVTSAQKNPTAFYLCASSTLDGRNEKLFFGSGTQLSVL.

Only a few counts were recorded for this clone. The chain uses TRBV12-1 and TRBJ2-1; whether TRBD2, the table's D call, matches the DNA was not checked. TRBV12-1 is a documented pseudogene. The CDR3 runs to 13 residues. CDR3 amino acids: CASSPRGYNEQFF. The CDR3 DNA sequence: TGTGCCAGCAGCCCGCGGGGATACAATGAGCAGTTCTTC.

The chain uses TRBV4-1 and TRBJ2-3, with 7 bases that match TRBD2. Germline V gene sequence: CDR1 MGHRA, CDR2 YSYEKL. V was pared by 1 base and J by 4 bases, with 5 bases of the junction left unmatched. The length of the CDR3 is 15 residues. The CDR3 here is CASSQAPAGADTQYF. As DNA, the CDR3 is TGCGCCAGCAGCCAAGCCCCCGCGGGGGCAGATACGCAGTATTTT.

J is TRBJ2-1 and V is TRBV18; D remains unclear. The V end lost 3 bases, the J end lost 4 bases, and 10 bases lay between the germline ends. The CDR3 loop spans 14 amino acids. CDR1 and CDR2 from the germline V gene are KGHSH and LQKENI. In DNA, the CDR3 is TGTGCCAGCTCACCGACTCTCTCTTACAATGAGCAGTTCTTC. Amino acids: CASSPTLSYNEQFF.

This clone was picked up many times. The gene calls are TRBV7-2 and TRBJ1-2; D gene ambiguous. Germline V gene sequence: CDR1 SGHTA, CDR2 FQGNSA. V was shortened by 2 bases and J by 8 bases, with 15 bases between the two germline ends. This CDR3 contains 14 residues. As DNA, the CDR3 is TGTGCCAGCAGCTTATATGGGCCGAGGAAGGGCTACACCTTC. Translated, it gives CASSLYGPRKGYTF.

The chain uses TRBV14 and TRBJ2-7; 8 bases agree with TRBD1. From germline, CDR1 is SGHDN and CDR2 FVKESK. Germline trimming cut 0 bases from V and 7 bases from J; bases unmatched to any gene: 14. CDR3 length: 17 residues. This chain's CDR3 is CASSQDLGTGSSLEQYF. Here the CDR3 DNA reads TGTGCCAGCAGCCAAGATTTAGGGACAGGATCCTCTTTGGAGCAGTACTTC. The full variable domain, with the rest looked up from reference TRBV14 and TRBJ2-7, is EAGVTQFPSHSVIEKGQTVTLRCDPISGHDNLYWYRRVMGKEIKFLLHFVKESKQDESGMPNNRFLAERTGGTYSTLKVQPAELEDSGVYFCASSQDLGTGSSLEQYFGPGTRLTVT.

This clone appeared once. As DNA, the CDR3 is TGTGCCAGCAGCGTGGGGACAGGCCAAGAGACCCAGTACTTC. Translating gives CASSVGTGQETQYF. The V and J genes are TRBV7-9 and TRBJ2-5; 8 bases fit TRBD1. J lost 1 base, V lost 5 bases, and 3 bases had no gene match. Germline CDR1 reads SEHNR; CDR2 reads FQNEAQ (reference sequence). This CDR3 is built from 14 residues.

J is TRBJ2-1 and V is TRBV20-1; D is unclear. The CDR3 covers 11 residues. V was shortened by 3 bases and J by 4 bases, with 4 bases between the two germline ends. The germline CDR1 and CDR2 sequences are DFQATT and SNEGSKA (reference sequence). This CDR3 is CSASPYNEQFF. DNA of the CDR3: TGCAGTGCTAGCCCGTACAATGAGCAGTTCTTC.

V and J are TRBV7-9 and TRBJ2-2; possible D gene TRBD1, 5 bases. CDR3 size: 16 residues. The V end was cut by 2 bases, the J end by 0 bases, with 10 bases between. Germline V gives CDR1 SEHNR, CDR2 FQNEAQ (reference sequence). CDR3 in amino acids: CASSLTGPSNTGELFF. The CDR3 DNA is TGTGCCAGCAGCTTAACAGGACCTTCGAACACCGGGGAGCTGTTTTTT.

This sequence joins TRBV7-2 and TRBJ1-2; 9 bases map to TRBD1. V dropped 5 bases and J dropped 7; count of bases not matched to a gene: 5. This CDR3 comprises 13 residues. CDR1 SGHTA and CDR2 FQGNSA come from the germline V gene. The CDR3 nucleotides are TGTGCCAGCAGCACGGGACAGGGCACTGGCTACACCTTC. It codes for CASSTGQGTGYTF. Complete variable domain (other parts from reference TRBV7-2 and TRBJ1-2): GAGVSQSPSNKVTEKGKDVELRCDPISGHTALYWYRQSLGQGLEFLIYFQGNSAPDKSGLPSDRFSAERTGGSVSTLTIQRTQQEDSAVYLCASSTGQGTGYTFGSGTRLTVV.

The chain links TRBV2 to TRBJ1-4; D gene ambiguous. CDR3 length: 16 residues. V lost 3 bases, J lost 0 bases, and 11 bases lay in between. Germline loops: CDR1 SNHLY, CDR2 FYNNEI. CDR3 sequence reads: CASSDSRDATNEKLFF. CDR3 bases: TGTGCCAGCAGTGATTCCCGGGATGCAACTAATGAAAAACTGTTTTTT. Supplemented by reference TRBV2 and TRBJ1-4, the full variable domain reads EPEVTQTPSHQVTQMGQEVILRCVPISNHLYFYWYRQILGQKVEFLVSFYNNEISEKSEIFDDQFSVERPDGSNFTLKIRSTKLEDSAMYFCASSDSRDATNEKLFFGSGTQLSVL.

This chain links TRBV4-1 with TRBJ1-1, with a possible D match to TRBD1 (6 bases). CDR1 and CDR2 (germline): MGHRA, YSYEKL. V was pared by 3 bases and J by 5 bases, with 19 bases between. The CDR3 length is 16 residues. As DNA, the CDR3 is TGCGCCAGCAGCCAGAACAGGGTGAGTAGTTGGACTGAAGCTTTCTTT. Translating gives CASSQNRVSSWTEAFF.

This clone was seen once. The J gene is TRBJ2-7, the V gene TRBV15; perhaps D is TRBD1 or TRBD2 (5 bases each). Germline-derived CDR1 and CDR2 are LNHNV and YYDKDF (reference sequence). V lost 7 bases, J lost 2 bases, and 15 bases lay in between. The length of the CDR3 is 14 residues. The DNA for the CDR3 is TGTGCCACCAAACCCCGGGACGGCCCCTACGAGCAGTACTTC. It codes for CATKPRDGPYEQYF. Based on the CDR3 plus reference TRBV15 and TRBJ2-7, the full variable domain is DAMVIQNPRYQVTQFGKPVTLSCSQTLNHNVMYWYQQKSSQAPKLLFHYYDKDFNNEADTPDNFQSRRPNTSFCFLDIRSPGLGDTAMYLCATKPRDGPYEQYFGPGTRLTVT.

This sequence joins TRBV7-9 and TRBJ1-1, with D tentatively TRBD1 (5 bases). The length of the CDR3 is 15 residues. Trimming took off 0 bases at V and 0 bases at J, with 8 bases between the two ends. CDR1 and CDR2 from the germline V gene are SEHNR and FQNEAQ (reference sequence). The CDR3 DNA follows: TGTGCCAGCAGCTTAGCGGAAGGGGTGAACACTGAAGCTTTCTTT. Translating it yields CASSLAEGVNTEAFF.